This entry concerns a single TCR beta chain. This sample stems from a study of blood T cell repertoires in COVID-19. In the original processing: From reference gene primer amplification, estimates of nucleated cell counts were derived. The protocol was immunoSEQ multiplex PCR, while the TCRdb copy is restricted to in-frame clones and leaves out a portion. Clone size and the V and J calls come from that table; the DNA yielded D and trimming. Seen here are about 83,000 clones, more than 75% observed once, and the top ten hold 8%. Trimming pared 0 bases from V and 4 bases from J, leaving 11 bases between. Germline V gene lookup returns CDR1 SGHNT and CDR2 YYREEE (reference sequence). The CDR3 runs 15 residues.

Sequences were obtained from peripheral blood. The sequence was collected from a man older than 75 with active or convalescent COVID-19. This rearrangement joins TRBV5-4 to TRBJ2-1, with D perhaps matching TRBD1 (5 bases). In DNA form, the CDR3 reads TGTGCCAGCAGCTTGGAGCCAGGGCATTACAATGAGCAGTTCTTC. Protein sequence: CASSLEPGHYNEQFF.